Following are 26 T cell receptor beta chains from one sample sequenced in a study of blood T cell repertoires in COVID-19 (dated by TCRdb to about 2020). The library was built by means of the immunoSEQ multiplex PCR assay. In its TCRdb copy, this immuneACCESS table keeps in-frame sequences only and misses some clones. Where compared with another copy, unresolved V genes explain less than half of these, and the others have no known cause. The sample includes 150,000 to 200,000 clones, with roughly 86% observed a single time. Around 0.99% of the sample goes to the ten largest clones. Specimen: peripheral blood. These TCRs come from a man between 18 and 29 years old with acute or convalescent COVID-19.

The CDR3 DNA sequence: TGTGCCAGCAGTTTAATCGACAGCAACACTGAAGCTTTCTTT. This sequence encodes CASSLIDSNTEAFF. The chain uses TRBV27 and TRBJ1-1; D might be TRBD1 (5 bases). This CDR3 spans 14 amino acids. In germline, CDR1 is MNHEY, CDR2 SMNVEV (reference sequence). V lost 2 bases to trimming and J lost 2 bases, with 9 bases between them.

The chain employs TRBV7-9 and TRBJ2-3; D is undetermined. The CDR3 contains 13 residues. Trimming removed 1 base from V and 6 bases from J, with 8 bases in between. Germline lookup yields CDR1 SEHNR and CDR2 FQNEAQ (reference sequence). The CDR3 sequence is CASSLEPQDTQYF. CDR3 DNA sequence: TGTGCCAGCAGCTTAGAACCCCAGGATACGCAGTATTTT.

This clone was observed a handful of times. This chain connects TRBV20-1 to TRBJ2-4; D is possibly TRBD1 (6 bases). The V and J ends lost 3 bases and 2 bases respectively, with 14 bases between them. The CDR3 runs to 15 residues. Germline V gene sequence: CDR1 DFQATT, CDR2 SNEGSKA (reference sequence). CDR3 sequence reads: CSASSTGRTKNIQYF. The CDR3 nucleotides read TGCAGTGCTAGTAGTACAGGGCGGACCAAAAACATTCAGTACTTC.

This clone occurred many times. The chain uses TRBV28 and TRBJ2-2; tentative D call: TRBD2 (6 bases). The V end was cut by 10 bases, the J end by 2 bases, with 14 bases between. Germline V gene lookup returns CDR1 MDHEN and CDR2 SYDVKM. The CDR3 is 14 amino acids. CDR3 in DNA: TGTGCCACAAACCGGGACTCTAACACCGGGGAGCTGTTTTTT. Translation gives CATNRDSNTGELFF.

This clone was seen only a few times. The V call is TRBV4-1, the J call TRBJ2-7; 7 bases are shared with TRBD2. The CDR3 has 14 residues. Germline CDR1 MGHRA, CDR2 YSYEKL. The V segment lost 3 bases and the J segment 2 bases; nucleotides outside the gene matches: 4. The CDR3 DNA follows: TGCGCCAGCAGCCATGGCGGGGGAACCTACGAGCAGTACTTC. Its protein product is CASSHGGGTYEQYF.

The chain has TRBV7-9 and TRBJ1-2; no firm D call. The CDR3 is 14 residues long. V lost 7 bases and J lost 3, with 15 bases in between. Per the germline V gene, CDR1 is SEHNR and CDR2 is FQNEAQ (reference sequence). CDR3 DNA sequence: TGTGCCAGCACCCTCGGGAGCTCTGACTATGGCTACACCTTC. Translating it yields CASTLGSSDYGYTF.

The chain links TRBV30 to TRBJ2-7; 12 nucleotides match TRBD2. Germline lookup yields CDR1 GTSNPN and CDR2 SVGIG (reference sequence). The CDR3 is 15 amino acids. J gave up 4 bases and V 2 bases, and 6 bases lay outside the gene matches. The CDR3 spells CAWSTLTSGGYEQYV. The CDR3 bases are TGTGCCTGGAGTACCCTGACTAGCGGGGGTTACGAGCAGTACGTC.

The rearrangement joins TRBV2 to TRBJ2-5, with a tentative D call TRBD2 (5 bases). The CDR3 is 14 residues long. Trimming stripped 3 bases from V and 1 base from J, with 9 bases between. Per the germline V gene, CDR1 is SNHLY and CDR2 is FYNNEI. The DNA of the CDR3 is TGTGCCAGCAGTGACAGGAGGAGCCAAGAGACCCAGTACTTC. Translated, it gives CASSDRRSQETQYF.

This rearrangement joins TRBV6-5 to TRBJ2-5; no reliable D call. Trimming shortened V by 2 bases and J by 2 bases, and 9 bases separated the two germline ends. Germline V gives CDR1 MNHEY, CDR2 SVGAGI. The CDR3 totals 14 residues. CDR3 sequence: CASSYGRRQETQYF. CDR3 DNA sequence: TGTGCCAGCAGTTACGGGCGTCGTCAAGAGACCCAGTACTTC.

This sequence joins TRBV6-6 and TRBJ1-4; D remains unclear. Trimming left V 2 bases short and J 5 bases short, with 9 bases between. CDR1 is MNHNY and CDR2 is SVGAGI in the germline V gene (reference sequence). This CDR3 has 14 amino acids. The CDR3 is CASSYNTPNEKLFF. CDR3 nucleotides: TGTGCCAGCAGTTACAACACCCCCAATGAAAAACTGTTTTTT.

This sequence joins TRBV19 and TRBJ2-1; D is possibly TRBD2 (6 bases). CDR3 length equals 13 residues. V gave up 4 bases and J gave up 4 bases, with 8 bases separating them. Germline V gives CDR1 LNHDA, CDR2 SQIVND (reference sequence). Here the CDR3 DNA reads TGTGCCAGTAGTACCGCGGGGTACAATGAGCAGTTCTTC. Amino acid sequence: CASSTAGYNEQFF. The variable domain in full, completed from reference TRBV19 and TRBJ2-1, reads DGGITQSPKYLFRKEGQNVTLSCEQNLNHDAMYWYRQDPGQGLRLIYYSQIVNDFQKGDIAEGYSVSREKKESFPLTVTSAQKNPTAFYLCASSTAGYNEQFFGPGTRLTVL.

This chain joins TRBV6-5 and TRBJ1-1; tentative D call: TRBD1 (6 bases). Trimming took off 7 bases at V and 2 bases at J, with 14 bases between the two ends. This CDR3 comprises 14 residues. CDR1 is MNHEY and CDR2 is SVGAGI in the germline V gene. The CDR3 region has the DNA TGTGCCAGCATTCCCGGGACAACTAACACTGAAGCTTTCTTT. This gives the protein CASIPGTTNTEAFF.

V gene TRBV5-5 combines with J gene TRBJ2-7; 8 bases map to TRBD1. This CDR3 is built from 14 residues. Germline assignment: CDR1 SGHKS and CDR2 YYEKEE (reference sequence). V was pared by 2 bases and J by 0 bases, with 1 base of the junction left unmatched. The CDR3 nucleotides read TGTGCCAGCAGCTTCGGGACAGGCTCCTACGAGCAGTACTTC. It is translated as CASSFGTGSYEQYF.

V gene TRBV7-9 combines with J gene TRBJ1-4, with D tentatively TRBD1 (6 bases). Germline CDR1 and CDR2: SEHNR and FQNEAQ (reference sequence). This CDR3 has 17 residues. The V and J ends lost 0 bases and 0 bases respectively, with 11 bases between them. The DNA of the CDR3 is TGTGCCAGCAGCTTAGCAGGGGGAGTTTCAACTAATGAAAAACTGTTTTTT. It codes for CASSLAGGVSTNEKLFF.

The V call is TRBV19, the J call TRBJ1-1, with D tentatively TRBD1 (5 bases). The CDR3 is made up of 15 amino acids. V gave up 2 bases and J gave up 5 bases, with 15 bases separating them. The germline CDR1 and CDR2 sequences are LNHDA and SQIVND (reference sequence). This CDR3 is CASSILDGGWTEAFF. The CDR3 bases are TGTGCCAGTAGTATATTGGACGGGGGTTGGACTGAAGCTTTCTTT.

This clone was observed once. The J gene is TRBJ1-6, the V gene TRBV7-9; D unresolved. The length of the CDR3 is 17 residues. The germline gives CDR1 SEHNR, CDR2 FQNEAQ (reference sequence). V shed 2 bases and J shed 4 bases, with 15 bases lying between them. Here the CDR3 DNA reads TGTGCCAGCAGCTTAAGCGGCAGAGATTTATATAATTCACCCCTCCACTTT. Encoded protein: CASSLSGRDLYNSPLHF.

The CDR3 coding sequence is TGCAGCGTTGAACAACAGGGTAGCTCCTACGAGCAGTACTTC. Amino acid sequence: CSVEQQGSSYEQYF. J is TRBJ2-7 and V is TRBV29-1; possible D gene TRBD1, 6 bases. Germline V CDR1 and CDR2: SQVTM, ANQGSEA. The CDR3 has 14 amino acids. V was trimmed by 2 bases and J by 0 bases, leaving 11 bases between them.

CDR3 loop: CASSSPTPGQETQYF. The DNA for the CDR3 is TGCGCCAGCAGCAGTCCGACTCCTGGGCAAGAGACCCAGTACTTC. The gene calls are TRBV4-1 and TRBJ2-5; no clear D gene. Trimming pared 5 bases from V and 2 bases from J, leaving 15 bases between. In germline, CDR1 is MGHRA, CDR2 YSYEKL. The CDR3 has 15 residues.

The gene calls are TRBV3-1 (or the pseudogene TRBV3-2) and TRBJ2-1, with 9 bases that match TRBD2. CDR3 length equals 15 residues. J gave up 10 bases and V 1 base, and 8 bases lay outside the gene matches. CDR1 is LGHDT, CDR2 YNNKEL, per germline (reference sequence). Written as DNA, the CDR3 is TGTGCCAGCAGCCAAGGGGCGGGGGGGCGAGAGGAGCAGTTCTTC. Translated, it gives CASSQGAGGREEQFF.

CDR3 bases: TGTGCCAGCAGCTTAGTGCAGAATGAGCAGTTCTTC. Protein sequence: CASSLVQNEQFF. This chain links TRBV7-9 with TRBJ2-1; D not certain. This CDR3 spans 12 amino acids. V was trimmed by 1 base and J by 7 bases, leaving 5 bases between them. In germline, CDR1 is SEHNR, CDR2 FQNEAQ (reference sequence).

The V gene is TRBV2, the J gene TRBJ2-3; D is undetermined. This CDR3 is 16 amino acids long. Trimming cost V 3 bases and J 0 bases, with 13 bases left between them. Looked up from germline, CDR1 is SNHLY and CDR2 is FYNNEI. The CDR3, as DNA: TGTGCCAGCAGTGACCTAGAGCAAACTAGCACAGATACGCAGTATTTT. The encoded protein is CASSDLEQTSTDTQYF.

This rearrangement joins TRBV27 to TRBJ1-5, with D hard to call. Germline V gene sequence: CDR1 MNHEY, CDR2 SMNVEV (reference sequence). Trimming took 1 base from V and 5 from J, leaving 6 bases between them. The CDR3 sequence is 13 residues long. CDR3 bases: TGTGCCAGCAGTTTATTTGAGGATCAGCCCCAGCATTTT. Protein: CASSLFEDQPQHF.

The rearrangement uses TRBV2 and TRBJ1-5; D call uncertain. Per the germline V gene, CDR1 is SNHLY and CDR2 is FYNNEI. This CDR3 has 14 amino acids. The ends were cut back, 3 bases at V and 8 bases at J, with 14 bases in the middle. CDR3 loop: CASSEVGLIKPQHF. CDR3 in DNA: TGTGCCAGCAGTGAGGTTGGGCTAATCAAGCCCCAGCATTTT.

The chain has TRBV3-1 (or the pseudogene TRBV3-2) and TRBJ1-1; the match to TRBD1 covers 9 bases. The CDR3 totals 14 residues. CDR1 is LGHDT, CDR2 YNNKEL, per germline (reference sequence). V shed 3 bases, J shed 5 bases, and the junction held 4 bases outside the gene matches. The CDR3 loop reads CASSQGTGLTEAFF. The DNA for the CDR3 is TGTGCCAGCAGCCAGGGGACAGGGCTAACTGAAGCTTTCTTT.

The chain couples TRBV6-6 to TRBJ2-5, with no clear D. The CDR3 length is 14 residues. V lost 0 bases, J lost 5 bases, and 10 bases lay in between. Germline assignment: CDR1 MNHNY and CDR2 SVGAGI (reference sequence). CDR3: CASSYSRNGETQYF. As DNA, the CDR3 is TGTGCCAGCAGTTACTCACGGAACGGGGAGACCCAGTACTTC.

J is TRBJ2-7 and V is TRBV6-4; possibly TRBD1 for D (5 bases). Trimming removed 4 bases from V and 3 bases from J, with 13 bases in between. The CDR3 is 14 residues long. CDR1 and CDR2 from the germline V gene are MRHNA and SNTAGT. The DNA of the CDR3 is TGTGCCAGCAGTGGTCCGCAGGGTATCTACGAGCAGTACGTC. It yields the protein CASSGPQGIYEQYV.